Listed below are T cell receptor beta chains from one sample, sequenced in a study of early T cells in non-severe SARS-CoV-2 infection. A single record per CDR3 protein comes from TCRdb applying MiXCR to the 5' RACE reads. This table holds around 82,000 distinct CDR3 sequences, 11% found once. Sequencing was performed on whole blood. These receptors originate from an adult who was a healthcare worker with PCR-confirmed SARS-CoV-2 infection or an uninfected control (not recorded which). Both conserved end residues are part of each CDR3.

>TRBV10-3|TRBJ1-5
CATTDRDNQPQHF
>TRBV4-1|TRBJ1-1
CASSQAGLGATEVFF
>TRBV7-9|TRBJ1-1
CASSFGFENTEAFF
>TRBV7-2|TRBJ1-2
CASSPEQGIGYTF
>TRBV7-3|TRBJ2-3
CASSFISEDTQYF
>TRBV6-2/TRBV6-3|TRBJ1-1
CASNPGRMNTEAFF
>TRBV2|TRBJ1-4
CASLTTRSNEKLFF
>TRBV12-3/TRBV12-4|TRBJ2-7
CASSAPGQGAYEQYF
>TRBV21-1|TRBJ2-7
CASKQYEQYF
>TRBV9|TRBJ2-1
CASSQSPSGDNEQFF
>TRBV12-3/TRBV12-4|TRBJ1-1
CASSPRQVGKLNTEAFF
>TRBV7-8|TRBJ2-1
CASSLRTVYNEQFF
>TRBV5-1|TRBJ2-5
CASSQDGTTEETQYF
>TRBV5-1|TRBJ1-1
CASSNRDGGTEAFF
>TRBV20-1|TRBJ2-5
CSAKTVLRAETQYF
>TRBV5-8|TRBJ2-4
CVSTAGLPAGNIQYF
>TRBV19|TRBJ1-5
CASSIIGSNQPQHF
>TRBV6-6|TRBJ2-5
CASSPTETDRGFQETQYF
>TRBV6-1|TRBJ2-7
CASSEVIEQYF
>TRBV9|TRBJ1-1
CASSVESGLAAFF
>TRBV20-1|TRBJ1-4
CSAIEGPNEKLFF
>TRBV7-8|TRBJ2-2
CASSLAITGQGNTGELFF
>TRBV12-3/TRBV12-4|TRBJ2-1
CASNRWAGNNEQFF
>TRBV6-5|TRBJ2-7
CASSYVTGLEQYF
>TRBV4-2|TRBJ2-3
CASSQVGGTDTQYF
>TRBV7-6|TRBJ1-1
CASSPPWAYNTEAFF